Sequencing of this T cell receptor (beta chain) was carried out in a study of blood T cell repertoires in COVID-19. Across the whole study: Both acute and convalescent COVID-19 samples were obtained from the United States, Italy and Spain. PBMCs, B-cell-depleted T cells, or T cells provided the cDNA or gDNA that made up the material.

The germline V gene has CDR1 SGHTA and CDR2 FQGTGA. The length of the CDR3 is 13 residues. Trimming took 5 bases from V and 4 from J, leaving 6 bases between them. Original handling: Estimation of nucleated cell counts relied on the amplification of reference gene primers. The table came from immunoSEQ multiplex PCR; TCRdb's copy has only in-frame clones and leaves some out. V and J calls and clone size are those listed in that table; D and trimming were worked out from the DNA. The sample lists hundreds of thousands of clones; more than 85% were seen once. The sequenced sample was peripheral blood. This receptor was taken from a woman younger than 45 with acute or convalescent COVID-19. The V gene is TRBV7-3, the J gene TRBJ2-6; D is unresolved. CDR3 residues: CASSTVGANVLTF. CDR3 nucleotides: TGTGCCAGCAGCACAGTCGGGGCCAACGTCCTGACTTTC.